What follows are 6 T cell receptor beta chains derived from one specimen sequenced in a study of glioma-infiltrating T cells after dendritic cell vaccination. The data were produced by immunoSEQ multiplex PCR, yet TCRdb's version contains in-frame clones alone and is incomplete. The sample has over 55,000 clones, 65% to 90% seen once. The material was blood, obtained before dendritic cell vaccination. The origin of the receptors is a human donor with glioblastoma.

This clone was picked up a small number of times. The V gene is TRBV27, the J gene TRBJ2-1; TRBD2 aligns across 12 bases. Germline-derived CDR1 and CDR2 are MNHEY and SMNVEV (reference sequence). The CDR3 contains 16 residues. Trimming removed 5 bases from V and 4 bases from J; junction bases left unmatched: 6. The CDR3 sequence is CASSPAGTSGYNEQFF. CDR3 in DNA: TGTGCCAGCAGTCCGGCTGGGACTAGCGGGTACAATGAGCAGTTCTTC.

The rearrangement joins TRBV5-4 to TRBJ2-1; 14 positions match TRBD2. The germline V gene has CDR1 SGHNT and CDR2 YYREEE (reference sequence). J was trimmed by 4 bases and V by 5 bases; bases with no gene match: 8. This CDR3 region has 17 residues. This CDR3 is CASRPGTSGGKYNEQFF. The DNA for the CDR3 is TGTGCCAGCAGACCCGGGACTAGCGGGGGAAAATACAATGAGCAGTTCTTC.

The CDR3 DNA follows: TGCGCCAGCAGCTTGGGACAGGGAGAGACCCAGTACTTC. It encodes CASSLGQGETQYF. The gene calls are TRBV5-1 and TRBJ2-5; the match to TRBD1 covers 7 bases. Germline V gene lookup returns CDR1 SGHRS and CDR2 YFSETQ. V shed 0 bases and J 4 bases; nucleotides not matched to a gene: 0. The CDR3 loop spans 13 amino acids.

The genes are TRBV4-1 and TRBJ2-2; no clear D. Deletions cut 0 bases from V and 4 bases from J, with 6 bases between. The CDR3 totals 14 residues. The germline V gene has CDR1 MGHRA and CDR2 YSYEKL. In DNA, the CDR3 is TGCGCCAGCAGCCAAGATAGAAGCACCGGGGAGCTGTTTTTT. It encodes CASSQDRSTGELFF.

This sequence joins TRBV7-8 and TRBJ1-2, with D tentatively TRBD1 (6 bases). The V end was cut by 5 bases, the J end by 2 bases, with 21 bases between. The CDR3 contains 17 residues. CDR1 is SGHVS and CDR2 is FQNEAQ in the germline V gene. The CDR3 loop reads CASSLLTRGNGNYGYTF. For the CDR3, the DNA is TGTGCCAGCAGCCTTTTAACCAGGGGAAATGGGAACTATGGCTACACCTTC.

The gene calls are TRBV5-1 and TRBJ1-2; 8 bases fit TRBD1. Germline lookup yields CDR1 SGHRS and CDR2 YFSETQ. The CDR3 is 15 amino acids. The V segment lost 4 bases and the J segment 6 bases; nucleotides outside the gene matches: 11. The CDR3 coding sequence is TGCGCCAGCAGCACGATCCCGGGACAGGCGGATGGCTACACCTTC. It translates to CASSTIPGQADGYTF. Using reference TRBV5-1 and TRBJ1-2 for the parts outside the CDR3, the full variable domain is KAGVTQTPRYLIKTRGQQVTLSCSPISGHRSVSWYQQTPGQGLQFLFEYFSETQRNKGNFPGRFSGRQFSNSRSEMNVSTLELGDSALYLCASSTIPGQADGYTFGSGTRLTVV.